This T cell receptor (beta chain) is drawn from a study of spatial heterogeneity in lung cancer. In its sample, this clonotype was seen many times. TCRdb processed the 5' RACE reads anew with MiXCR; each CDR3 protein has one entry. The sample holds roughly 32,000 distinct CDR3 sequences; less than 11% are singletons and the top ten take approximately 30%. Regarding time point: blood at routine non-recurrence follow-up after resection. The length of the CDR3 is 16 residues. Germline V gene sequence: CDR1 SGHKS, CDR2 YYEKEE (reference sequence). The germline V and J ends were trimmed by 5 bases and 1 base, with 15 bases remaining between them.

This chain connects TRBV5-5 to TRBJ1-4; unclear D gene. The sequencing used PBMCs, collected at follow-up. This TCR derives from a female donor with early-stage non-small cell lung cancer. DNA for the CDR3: TGTGCCAGCAGTGGGCGAGCGATTATAACTAATGAAAAACTGTTTTTT. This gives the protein CASSGRAIITNEKLFF.